Below, 25 T cell receptor beta chains from the same sample are listed, as sequenced in a study of T-cell reconstitution after alpha-beta-depleted transplantation in children (dated by TCRdb to 2016 to 2017). The treatment or condition tag for this specimen amounts to: allogeneic hematopoietic cell transplantation with graft depleted of TCRalphabeta T cells and CD19 B cells. The library was made by PCR. Sequenced on an Illumina HiSeq 2500. TCR libraries were prepared with molecular barcoding, using unique molecular identifiers to normalize TCRbeta repertoire quantification. In-frame beta chains were kept once TCRdb had trimmed the public reads at Q25 with fastp and called clones with MiXCR. Entries that share a CDR3 protein sequence are merged under the most common genes and DNA. This sample gives about 640,000 distinct CDR3 sequences in total; roughly 13% of them show up just once. The leading ten clones occupy 2.2% of the sample.

Sequences were derived from PBMCs, mostly from graft donor cells, sampled 360 days after TCRalphabeta/CD19-depleted stem cell transplant. These receptors were collected from a male patient aged 5 to 17 who had a stem cell transplant for acute myeloid leukemia, so the T cells may come from the graft donor.

This clonotype appeared a few times. The rearrangement uses TRBV7-2 and TRBJ2-7; 7 nucleotides line up with TRBD2. Germline trimming cut 6 bases from V and 2 bases from J; bases unmatched to any gene: 10. In germline, CDR1 is SGHTA, CDR2 FQGNSA. This CDR3 has 15 residues. The DNA of the CDR3 is TGTGCCAGCAGTCATCATCGGGACTACACCTACGAGCAGTACTTC. It codes for CASSHHRDYTYEQYF.

This clonotype was picked up many times. This rearrangement joins TRBV4-2 to TRBJ1-5, with 8 nucleotides matching TRBD1. The CDR3 sequence is 15 residues long. V was pared by 0 bases and J by 6 bases, with 4 bases of the junction left unmatched. Germline-derived CDR1 and CDR2 are LGHNA and YNFKEQ. In DNA, the CDR3 is TGTGCCAGCAGCCAAGACGGACAGGGCGGTCAGCCCCAGCATTTT. It is translated as CASSQDGQGGQPQHF.

The chain combines TRBV14 with TRBJ2-7, with TRBD2 identical over 9 bases. V was clipped by 2 bases and J by 0 bases; unmatched bases: 14. CDR3 length: 19 amino acids. The germline V gene encodes CDR1 SGHDN and CDR2 FVKESK. The CDR3 loop reads CASSQQGLARQRSSYEQYF. CDR3 coding DNA: TGTGCCAGCAGCCAACAAGGACTAGCGCGGCAACGGAGCTCCTACGAGCAGTACTTC.

The V gene is TRBV6-5, the J gene TRBJ2-7, with 7 bases lining up with TRBD1. With 0 bases clipped from V and 4 bases from J, the junction kept 6 bases outside the gene matches. This CDR3 contains 15 residues. CDR1 is MNHEY, CDR2 SVGAGI, per germline. The CDR3: CASSYSYRGVYEQYF. The CDR3 nucleotides are TGTGCCAGCAGTTACTCGTACAGGGGCGTGTACGAGCAGTACTTC.

This clonotype has at least ten counts. This sequence joins TRBV28 and TRBJ2-2; the D is unclear. CDR1 is MDHEN and CDR2 is SYDVKM in the germline V gene. This CDR3 has 15 residues. Trimming took 8 bases from V and 4 from J, leaving 17 bases between them. The DNA of the CDR3 is TGTGCCAGCGAACTTGCTGGGATACGCACCGGGGAGCTGTTTTTT. It translates to CASELAGIRTGELFF.

This clonotype was recorded many times. This chain connects TRBV2 to TRBJ2-7; 7 bases map to TRBD2. The CDR3 length is 12 residues. Unmatched junction bases numbered 4, after V lost 8 bases and J lost 3 bases. Germline V gene lookup returns CDR1 SNHLY and CDR2 FYNNEI. The CDR3 reads CASFGLDYEQYF. CDR3 sequence (DNA): TGTGCCAGCTTTGGACTAGACTACGAGCAGTACTTC.

In DNA form, the CDR3 reads TGTGCCAGCAGCTTACAAGCAGGGGGCTACGAGCAGTACTTC. It codes for CASSLQAGGYEQYF. This chain connects TRBV11-2 to TRBJ2-7; 7 bases align to TRBD1. The ends lost 2 bases at V and 3 bases at J; junction bases unmatched: 4. Germline V gene lookup returns CDR1 SGHAT and CDR2 FQNNGV. This CDR3 is built from 14 residues.

The chain carries TRBV9 and TRBJ2-7; 9 nucleotides match TRBD1. Germline V gives CDR1 SGDLS, CDR2 YYNGEE. Germline trimming cut 4 bases from V and 3 bases from J; bases unmatched to any gene: 5. The CDR3 runs 14 residues. The CDR3 DNA reads as TGTGCCAGCAGCCAACTGGGACAGGGCTACGAGCAGTACTTC. Protein: CASSQLGQGYEQYF.

This clonotype was found a few times. CDR3 sequence: CSARTGTPQFF. The CDR3 nucleotides are TGCAGTGCTAGAACCGGGACGCCACAGTTCTTC. The chain couples TRBV20-1 to TRBJ2-1; the D gene could be TRBD1 or TRBD2 (5 bases each). CDR3 length: 11 residues. V lost 2 bases and J lost 13, with 12 bases in between. Germline CDR1 is DFQATT and CDR2 is SNEGSKA (reference sequence).

As regards this clonotype: Given the absence of the conserved phenylalanine or tryptophan at the CDR3 end, a read error is likely. This chain joins TRBV29-1 and TRBJ2-7, with TRBD2 identical over 9 bases. Losses at the gene ends were 4 bases for V and 2 bases for J; bases not matched to a gene: 6. The CDR3 consists of 14 residues. Germline loops: CDR1 SQVTM, CDR2 ANQGSEA. The CDR3 loop reads CSVAPGLAAYEQYY. The CDR3 DNA follows: TGCAGCGTTGCGCCGGGACTAGCAGCCTACGAGCAGTACTAC.

The genes are TRBV7-2 and TRBJ2-3; the match to TRBD2 covers 11 bases. This CDR3 has 14 amino acids. V lost 6 bases to trimming and J lost 8 bases; unmatched junction nucleotides: 7. Germline V gene lookup returns CDR1 SGHTA and CDR2 FQGNSA. CDR3 coding DNA: TGTGCCAGCAGGAATAGCGGGAGGGCCACTACGCAGTATTTT. It codes for CASRNSGRATTQYF.

This clonotype was recorded a few times. The chain is built from TRBV29-1 and TRBJ1-2; unclear D gene. V dropped 4 bases and J dropped 2 bases, with 8 bases sitting between them. Germline lookup yields CDR1 SQVTM and CDR2 ANQGSEA. The CDR3 contains 12 residues. The DNA for the CDR3 is TGCAGCGTTGGAGGGCCGAACTATGGCTACACCTTC. Protein product: CSVGGPNYGYTF.

The chain uses TRBV20-1 and TRBJ2-7; 10 bases map to TRBD2. The CDR3 is made up of 16 amino acids. The germline CDR1 and CDR2 sequences are DFQATT and SNEGSKA (reference sequence). The ends lost 3 bases at V and 1 base at J; junction bases unmatched: 9. The CDR3 is CSASKYWTSGSYEQYF. For the CDR3, the DNA is TGCAGTGCTAGCAAATACTGGACTAGCGGATCCTACGAGCAGTACTTC.

This clonotype was detected only a few times. The chain recombines TRBV20-1 with TRBJ2-1; D is undetermined. Germline V gene sequence: CDR1 DFQATT, CDR2 SNEGSKA (reference sequence). V was shortened by 0 bases and J by 2 bases, with 17 bases between the two germline ends. The CDR3 totals 17 residues. CDR3 amino acids: CSARDLARSLTYNEQFF. The CDR3 DNA reads TGCAGTGCTAGAGATCTGGCCCGGTCCTTGACCTACAATGAGCAGTTCTTC.

This clonotype was detected a few times. The J gene is TRBJ1-5, the V gene TRBV7-2, with a possible D match to TRBD1 (6 bases). V was shortened by 5 bases and J by 0 bases, with 14 bases between the two germline ends. Germline V gene data show CDR1 as SGHTA and CDR2 as FQGNSA. The CDR3 loop spans 16 amino acids. The CDR3 here is CASSQDRVYSNQPQHF. The CDR3 DNA reads TGTGCCAGCAGCCAGGACAGAGTCTATAGCAATCAGCCCCAGCATTTT.

The chain employs TRBV9 and TRBJ2-7; TRBD1 agrees at 10 bases. CDR1 is SGDLS and CDR2 is YYNGEE in the germline V gene. The CDR3 totals 15 residues. The V and J ends lost 3 bases and 0 bases, in that order; junction bases with no gene match: 3. CDR3 amino acids: CASSGTGGSSYEQYF. The CDR3 region has the DNA TGTGCCAGCAGCGGGACAGGGGGATCCTCCTACGAGCAGTACTTC.

This clonotype was counted once. The chain uses TRBV28 and TRBJ2-7, with 9 bases lining up with TRBD1. Germline CDR1 reads MDHEN; CDR2 reads SYDVKM. Trimming cost V 6 bases and J 1 base; bases outside gene matches: 16. CDR3 size: 18 residues. Written as DNA, the CDR3 is TGTGCCAGCAGCCTACCCGGACAGGGGATCCTTGGGTCCTACGAGCAGTACTTC. Protein: CASSLPGQGILGSYEQYF. The variable domain in full, completed from reference TRBV28 and TRBJ2-7, reads DVKVTQSSRYLVKRTGEKVFLECVQDMDHENMFWYRQDPGLGLRLIYFSYDVKMKEKGDIPEGYSVSREKKERFSLILESASTNQTSMYLCASSLPGQGILGSYEQYFGPGTRLTVT.

The sample holds a few counts of this clonotype. The chain employs TRBV20-1 and TRBJ1-4; TRBD1 might be the D (5 bases). The CDR3 length is 15 residues. The V and J ends lost 4 bases and 2 bases respectively, with 14 bases between them. In germline, CDR1 is DFQATT, CDR2 SNEGSKA (reference sequence). The CDR3 DNA is TGCAGTGCTAAAACAGGTTCGGGGACTAATGAAAAACTGTTTTTT. Protein product: CSAKTGSGTNEKLFF.

This clonotype was observed a few times. The rearrangement uses TRBV28 and TRBJ2-7; possibly TRBD2 for D (6 bases). The CDR3 consists of 13 residues. Germline-derived CDR1 and CDR2 are MDHEN and SYDVKM. V lost 3 bases and J lost 6, with 12 bases in between. The CDR3 spells CASSFSEGLEQYF. CDR3 DNA sequence: TGTGCCAGCAGTTTTTCGGAGGGGCTCGAGCAGTACTTC.

This chain uses TRBV25-1 with TRBJ1-1, with TRBD1 identical over 8 bases. The CDR3 is 14 amino acids. The junction had 2 bases not matched to a gene; V was cut back by 3 bases and J by 2 bases. The V gene's germline CDR1 is MGHDK and CDR2 SYGVNS. In DNA, the CDR3 is TGTGCCAGCAGTGACAGGGGGCGAAACACTGAAGCTTTCTTT. Its protein is CASSDRGRNTEAFF.

The rearrangement joins TRBV7-6 to TRBJ2-3; D tentatively fits TRBD1 or TRBD2 (5 bases each). Trimming removed 5 bases from V and 6 bases from J, with 18 bases in between. The germline CDR1 and CDR2 sequences are SGHVS and FNYEAQ. The CDR3 spans 15 residues. CDR3 residues: CASSPGTEPVDTQYF. CDR3 nucleotide sequence: TGTGCCAGCAGCCCAGGGACGGAGCCCGTGGATACGCAGTATTTT.

The genes are TRBV5-6 and TRBJ1-4; D possibly corresponds to TRBD1 (5 bases). The CDR3 is 15 residues long. V gave up 1 base and J gave up 3 bases, with 10 bases separating them. CDR1 SGHDT and CDR2 YYEEEE come from the germline V gene. The CDR3 loop is CASSLSGRPNEKLFF. The CDR3 DNA reads TGTGCCAGCAGCTTGTCGGGACGGCCTAATGAAAAACTGTTTTTT.

The V and J genes are TRBV29-1 and TRBJ2-7; 8 bases are a match to TRBD2. The V gene's germline CDR1 is SQVTM and CDR2 ANQGSEA. This CDR3 contains 14 residues. The junction had 9 bases not matched to a gene; V was cut back by 4 bases and J by 4 bases. CDR3 sequence: CSVGSSGIFYEQYF. CDR3 nucleotides: TGCAGCGTTGGGAGTAGCGGGATTTTTTACGAGCAGTACTTC.

This clonotype was recorded many times. The junction departs from germline at one end; a sequencing error may be responsible. This chain links TRBV7-9 with TRBJ1-5; D is possibly TRBD1 (5 bases). The germline V gene encodes CDR1 SEHNR and CDR2 FQNEAQ (reference sequence). This CDR3 has 14 residues. CDR3 region: CATSQRGSNQPQHF. CDR3 in DNA: TGTGCCACCAGCCAAAGGGGTAGCAATCAGCCCCAGCATTTT.

Ten or more counts support this clonotype. The rearrangement links TRBV12-3 or TRBV12-4 to TRBJ2-2; 14 bases agree with TRBD2. The CDR3 has 16 residues. The trim removed 6 bases at V and 6 bases at J, leaving 6 bases unmatched. The CDR3 region is CASRMTSGGAAGELFF. In DNA form, the CDR3 reads TGTGCCAGCAGAATGACTAGCGGGGGGGCCGCCGGGGAGCTGTTTTTT.